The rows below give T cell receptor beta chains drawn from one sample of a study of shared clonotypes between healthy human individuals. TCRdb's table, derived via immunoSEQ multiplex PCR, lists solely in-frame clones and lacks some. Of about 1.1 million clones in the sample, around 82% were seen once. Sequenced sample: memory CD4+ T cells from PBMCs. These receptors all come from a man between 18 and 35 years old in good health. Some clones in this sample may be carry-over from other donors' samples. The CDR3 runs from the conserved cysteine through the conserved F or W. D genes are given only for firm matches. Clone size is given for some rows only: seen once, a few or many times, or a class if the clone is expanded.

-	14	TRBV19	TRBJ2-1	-	TGTGCCAGTAGTGGGACTGTACTCTACAATGAGCAGTTCTTC	CASSGTVLYNEQFF
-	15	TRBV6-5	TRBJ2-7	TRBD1	TGTGCCAGCAGCACGCCCGGGACAGGGTCGGACGAGCAGTACTTC	CASSTPGTGSDEQYF
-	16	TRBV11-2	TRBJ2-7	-	TGTGCCAGCAGCTTAGGCGTCAGCATCAACTCCTACGAGCAGTACTTC	CASSLGVSINSYEQYF
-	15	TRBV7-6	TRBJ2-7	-	TGTGCCAGCAGCCTTGAGAGTGGGCGCTCCTACGAGCAGTACTTC	CASSLESGRSYEQYF
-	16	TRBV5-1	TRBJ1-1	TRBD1	TGCGCCAGCAGCTTGGGGACAGGGAACATGAACACTGAAGCTTTCTTT	CASSLGTGNMNTEAFF
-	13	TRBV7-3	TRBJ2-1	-	TGTGCCAGCAGCCGGGACACCTACAATGAGCAGTTCTTC	CASSRDTYNEQFF
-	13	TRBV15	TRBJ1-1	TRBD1	TGTGCCACCAGCCCCGGGACAGGGGAGGGGGCTTTCTTT	CATSPGTGEGAFF
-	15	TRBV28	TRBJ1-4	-	TGTGCCAGCAACTCAGCTGGGTCTACTAATGAAAAACTGTTTTTT	CASNSAGSTNEKLFF
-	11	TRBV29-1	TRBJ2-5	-	TGCAGCGTTAATCTGGGCGGGACCCAGTACTTC	CSVNLGGTQYF
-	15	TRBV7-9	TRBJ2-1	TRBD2	TGTGCCAGCAGTACGCGGACTAGCGGGAGCGATGAGCAGTTCTTC	CASSTRTSGSDEQFF
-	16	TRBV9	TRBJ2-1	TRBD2	TGTGCCAGCAGCGGGGGACTAGCGGGGCTAAACAATGAGCAGTTCTTC	CASSGGLAGLNNEQFF
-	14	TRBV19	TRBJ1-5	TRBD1	TGTGCCAGTAGTGACAGGGGGCGCGTACAGCCCCAGCATTTT	CASSDRGRVQPQHF
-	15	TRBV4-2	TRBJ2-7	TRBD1	TGTGCCAGCAGCCAAGCTGAGGGACAGGGTATGGAGCAGTACTTC	CASSQAEGQGMEQYF
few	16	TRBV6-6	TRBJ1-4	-	TGTGCCAGCAGCTCCCCCTCGACCGCGTTTAATGAAAAACTGTTTTTT	CASSSPSTAFNEKLFF
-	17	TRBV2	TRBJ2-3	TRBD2	TGTGCCAGCAGGCCGGGACTAGCGGTTTCTAGCACAGATACGCAGTATTTT	CASRPGLAVSSTDTQYF
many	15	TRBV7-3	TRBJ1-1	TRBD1	TGTGCCAGCAGCTTAATGGGACAGGGGAACACTGAAGCTTTCTTT	CASSLMGQGNTEAFF
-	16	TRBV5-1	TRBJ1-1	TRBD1	TGCGCCAGCAGCTCGCTAGACAGGGGGGTGGCCACTGAAGCTTTCTTT	CASSSLDRGVATEAFF
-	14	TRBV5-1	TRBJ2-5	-	TGCGCCAGCAGCTTGGGGGCAGCCCAAGAGACCCAGTACTTC	CASSLGAAQETQYF
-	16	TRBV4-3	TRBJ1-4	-	TGCGCCAGCAGCCAAGATTGGTCCGAAGGAGGTAAAAAACTGTTTTTT	CASSQDWSEGGKKLFF
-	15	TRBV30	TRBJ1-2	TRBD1	TGTGCCTGGAGTGCACCCTGGGACAGCCCTTATGGCTACACCTTC	CAWSAPWDSPYGYTF
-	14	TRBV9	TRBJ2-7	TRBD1	TGTGCCAGCAGCGCAGGACAGGGATTCTACGAGCAGTACTTC	CASSAGQGFYEQYF
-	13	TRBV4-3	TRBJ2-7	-	TGCGCCAGCAGCCAAGTAGCTTACTACGAGCAGTACTTC	CASSQVAYYEQYF
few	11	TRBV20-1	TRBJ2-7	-	TGCAGTGCTAGGCCGAATTCCGAGCAGTACTTC	CSARPNSEQYF
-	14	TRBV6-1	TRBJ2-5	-	TGTGCCAGCCGGCTTCAGGGGAGGGGAGAGACCCAGTACTTC	CASRLQGRGETQYF
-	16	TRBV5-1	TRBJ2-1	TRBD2	TGCGCCAGCAGCCGAGGACTAGCGGGAGGATCCAATGAGCAGTTCTTC	CASSRGLAGGSNEQFF
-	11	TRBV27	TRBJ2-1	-	TGTGCCTCTAAGTCCACTAATGAGCAGTTCTTC	CASKSTNEQFF
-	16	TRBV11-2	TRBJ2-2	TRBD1	TGTGCCAGCAGCCAACCGACAGGGACCACTACCGGGGAGCTGTTTTTT	CASSQPTGTTTGELFF
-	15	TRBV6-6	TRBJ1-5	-	TGTGCCAGCAGTCGTGAGGGGACTGGAAATCAGCCCCAGCATTTT	CASSREGTGNQPQHF
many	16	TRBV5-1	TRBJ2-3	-	TGCGCCAGCAGCTTGCCCACCCAGCCGGACACAGATACGCAGTATTTT	CASSLPTQPDTDTQYF
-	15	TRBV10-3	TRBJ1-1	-	TGTGCCATCAGGGGGGACGACAGGATGAACACTGAAGCTTTCTTT	CAIRGDDRMNTEAFF
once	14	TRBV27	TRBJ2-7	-	TGTGCCAGCAACCCCGGGACGTCAGCCTACGAGCAGTACTTC	CASNPGTSAYEQYF
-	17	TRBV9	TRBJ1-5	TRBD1	TGTGCCAGCAGCGCAGCGACAGGGCCGATAGACAATCAGCCCCAGCATTTT	CASSAATGPIDNQPQHF
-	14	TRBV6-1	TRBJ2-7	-	TGTGCCAGCTGTCGGGGCGCTGGATCCTACGAGCAGTACTTC	CASCRGAGSYEQYF
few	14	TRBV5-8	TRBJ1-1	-	TGTGCCAGCATGTTCAGGGGAGGGCGCACTGAAGCTTTCTTT	CASMFRGGRTEAFF
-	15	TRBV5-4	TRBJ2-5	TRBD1	TGTGCCAGCAGCCCCGTGCGAGGGGGCTACGAGACCCAGTACTTC	CASSPVRGGYETQYF
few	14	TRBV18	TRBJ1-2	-	TGTGCCAGCTCCCCAGAGACAACTAACTATGGCTACACCTTC	CASSPETTNYGYTF
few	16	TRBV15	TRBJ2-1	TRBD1	TGTGCCACCAGCAGAGATGTCGGGACAGGGAGAAATGAGCAGTTCTTC	CATSRDVGTGRNEQFF
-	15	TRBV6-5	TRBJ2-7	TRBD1	TGTGCCAGCAGTTACTCGGGACAGCAGATCTACGAGCAGTACTTC	CASSYSGQQIYEQYF
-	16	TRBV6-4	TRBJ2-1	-	TGTGCCAGCAGTGCTCTCCGGACTGACAAGTACAATGAGCAGTTCTTC	CASSALRTDKYNEQFF
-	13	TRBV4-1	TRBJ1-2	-	TGCGCCAGCAGCCAACGGGGGTTATATGGCTACACCTTC	CASSQRGLYGYTF
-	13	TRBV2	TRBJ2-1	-	TGTGCCAGCAGCCAGGGTTCCTACAATGAGCAGTTCTTC	CASSQGSYNEQFF
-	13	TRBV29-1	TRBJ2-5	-	TGCAGCGTTGCGGCTAGCTCTTTGGGGACCCAGTACTTC	CSVAASSLGTQYF